Sequencing of this T cell receptor (beta chain) was carried out in a study of CD8+ T cells in alopecia areata. Study-wide context: Treatment comprised oral tofacitinib, 5 to 10 mg twice daily, in treated patients.

This CDR3 is 12 amino acids long. V lost 1 base to trimming and J lost 8 bases, with 6 bases between them. The germline gives CDR1 LGHNA, CDR2 YNFKEQ. The sequencing template was cDNA reverse transcribed from extracted RNA. TCRdb keeps only in-frame clones here, not all; method: immunoSEQ multiplex PCR. The sample shows approximately 150,000 clones, approximately 70% of them seen only once. This sequence was found in a human donor with alopecia areata. Sequenced material: CD8+ T cells sorted from blood, taken at week 0. V and J are TRBV4-2 and TRBJ1-3; no clear D. Here the CDR3 reads CASSQGHDTIYF. The CDR3 bases are TGTGCCAGCAGCCAAGGACACGACACCATATATTTT.